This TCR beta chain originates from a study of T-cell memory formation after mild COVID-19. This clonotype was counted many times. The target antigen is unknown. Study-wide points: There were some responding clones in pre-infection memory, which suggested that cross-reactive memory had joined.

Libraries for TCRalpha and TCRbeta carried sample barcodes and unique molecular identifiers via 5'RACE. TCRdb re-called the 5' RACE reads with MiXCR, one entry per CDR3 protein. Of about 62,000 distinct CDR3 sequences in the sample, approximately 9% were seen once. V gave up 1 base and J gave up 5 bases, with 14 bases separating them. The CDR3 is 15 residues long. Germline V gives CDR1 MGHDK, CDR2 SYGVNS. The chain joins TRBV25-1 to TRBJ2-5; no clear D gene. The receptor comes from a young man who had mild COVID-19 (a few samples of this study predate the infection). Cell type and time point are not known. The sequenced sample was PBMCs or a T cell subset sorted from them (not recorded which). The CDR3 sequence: CASSESGRMGETQYF. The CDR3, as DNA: TGTGCCAGCAGTGAATCCGGGCGGATGGGGGAGACCCAGTACTTC.